Below, one T cell receptor beta chain is given with its context. Its target is not known. Then a second PCR, running roughly 7 to 11 cycles, was carried out with a sample-barcoded 5' primer and a J-beta primer mix. The template-switch adaptor was a 5' adaptor with 12 random nucleotides. It tagged each cDNA molecule. In TCRdb, the 5' RACE reads were re-called with MiXCR into one record per CDR3 protein. In the table there are hundreds of thousands of distinct CDR3 sequences, around 43% of which are singletons. V was pared by 3 bases and J by 5 bases, with 17 bases between. From germline, CDR1 is SGHVS and CDR2 FNYEAQ. The CDR3 sequence is 16 residues long. With each sample, at least 5 micrograms of total RNA were extracted. The sample belongs to a study of blood T cells in healthy people across ages. Study conclusions and caveats: Strong correlation linked observed beta diversity and percent naive T cells. With donor CMV status unknown, expanded clonotype changes were possibly confounded.

The chain couples TRBV7-6 to TRBJ2-1; D uncertain. Sequencing was performed on blood. This TCR was recovered from a man older than 75 in good health. CDR3 amino acids: CASSFRQADHDNEQFF. CDR3 coding DNA: TGTGCCAGCAGCTTCCGTCAGGCGGACCATGACAATGAGCAGTTCTTC.